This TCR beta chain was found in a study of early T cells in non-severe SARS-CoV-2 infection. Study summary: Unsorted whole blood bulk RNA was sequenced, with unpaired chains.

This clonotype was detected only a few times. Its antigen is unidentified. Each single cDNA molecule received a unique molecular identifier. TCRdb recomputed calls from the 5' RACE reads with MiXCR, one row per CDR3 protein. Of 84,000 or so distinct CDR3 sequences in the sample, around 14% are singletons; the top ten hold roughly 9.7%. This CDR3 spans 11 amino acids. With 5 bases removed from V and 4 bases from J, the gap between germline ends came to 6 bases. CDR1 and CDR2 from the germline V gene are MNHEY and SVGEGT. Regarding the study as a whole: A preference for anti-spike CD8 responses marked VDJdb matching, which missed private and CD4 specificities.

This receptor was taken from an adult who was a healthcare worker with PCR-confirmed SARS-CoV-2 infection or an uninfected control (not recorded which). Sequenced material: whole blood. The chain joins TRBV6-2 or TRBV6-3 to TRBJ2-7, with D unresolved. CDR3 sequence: CASSQAYEQYF. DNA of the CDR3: TGTGCCAGCAGTCAGGCGTACGAGCAGTACTTC.